In this sample, the clone carrying this T cell receptor (beta chain) turned up a few times. Unique molecular identifiers tagged the TCRbeta library. TCRdb ran MiXCR on the PCR reads and lists one entry per CDR3 protein. This sample carries almost 400,000 distinct CDR3 sequences, roughly 20% of them seen once, and the ten largest clones take 3.5% to 4%. The data were obtained in a study of T-cell reconstitution after alpha-beta-depleted transplantation in children. This CDR3 has 19 residues. Per germline, CDR1 LGHNA and CDR2 YNFKEQ. The trim removed 2 bases at V and 2 bases at J, leaving 9 bases unmatched.

The chain joins TRBV4-2 to TRBJ2-1; 13 nucleotides align to TRBD2. The source was PBMCs from the stem cell graft donor, collected from the stem cell graft. This TCR was sampled from a human donor who donated a stem cell graft to a child with acute myeloid leukemia. CDR3 nucleotide sequence: TGTGCCAGCAGCCAAACCGGGACTAGCGGGATGGGGGCCTACAATGAGCAGTTCTTC. It is translated as CASSQTGTSGMGAYNEQFF.